Included here is one T cell receptor (beta chain) sequence, with context. Its antigen is as yet unknown. This record comes from a study of T cell repertoires in ileal Crohn's disease. Findings and limits, study-wide: Compared with CD4 T cells, sorted CD8 cells carried more expanded clones. Every patient over 26.8% clonality showed endoscopic recurrence. Compared with non-smokers, active smokers at surgery showed more clonal expansions.

V trimming: 5 bases; J trimming: 5 bases; junction bases outside the gene matches: 5. This CDR3 has 15 amino acids. Germline CDR1 MNHNS, CDR2 SASEGT. TCRB immunosequencing input was approximately 450 nanograms of biopsy DNA per sample. Profiling relied on immunoSEQ multiplex PCR, and the TCRdb table lists in-frame clones only, not all of them. The sample records 14,000 or so clones, around 84% being singletons. The chain uses TRBV6-1 and TRBJ2-1; 11 bases match TRBD2. The sequencing input was ileal tissue. This sequence was found in an adult with Crohn's disease. CDR3 bases: TGTGCCAGCAGTTTAACTAGCGGGAGCCACAATGAGCAGTTCTTC. The encoded protein is CASSLTSGSHNEQFF.